The clone carrying this TCR beta chain occurred a few times. The CDR3 runs 13 residues. Trimming left V 3 bases short and J 7 bases short, with 10 bases between. From germline, CDR1 is MGHDK and CDR2 SYGVNS. The sample comes from a study of glioma-infiltrating T cells. Using RNA template, CDR3s of TCR alpha and beta were amplified with iRepertoire arm-PCR. TCRdb called the multiplex PCR reads again in MiXCR, with one record for every CDR3 protein. The sample has around 130,000 distinct CDR3 sequences; 24% are singletons. Material for sequencing was glioma tissue, nonneoplastic brain tissue, or PBMCs (not recorded which). The genes are TRBV25-1 and TRBJ1-3, with D unresolved. The TCR was taken from a human donor with low-grade glioma or glioblastoma, undergoing nonglioma brain surgery, or in good health (not recorded which). This CDR3 reads CASSEGGSNTIYF. The CDR3 DNA reads TGTGCCAGCAGTGAGGGAGGGAGTAACACCATATATTTT.